The sequence of this T cell receptor (beta chain) was determined in a study of blood T cell repertoires in COVID-19. In the study overall: Both acute and convalescent COVID-19 samples were obtained from the United States, Italy and Spain. The analysed material was cDNA or gDNA that came from T cells, B-cell-depleted T cells, or PBMCs.

The V gene lost 2 bases and the J gene lost 7 bases, with 11 bases spanning the gap. The CDR3 is made up of 13 amino acids. The germline CDR1 and CDR2 sequences are LGHDT and YNNKEL (reference sequence). In the original analysis: Amplification from reference gene primers served as the basis for estimated nucleated cell counts. TCRdb's table, derived via immunoSEQ multiplex PCR, lists solely in-frame clones and lacks some. Clone size and the V and J calls come from that table; the DNA yielded D and trimming. The profile shows 70,000 to 85,000 clones, roughly four fifths of them singletons. This receptor was identified in a human donor in a cohort sampled during active COVID-19. The chain carries TRBV3-1 (or the pseudogene TRBV3-2) and TRBJ1-2; perhaps TRBD1 as D (5 bases). The material sequenced was peripheral blood. The CDR3 region has the DNA TGTGCCAGCAGCCAATCGACAGTCTCTGGCTACACCTTC. This codes for CASSQSTVSGYTF.